The present TCR beta chain was sequenced within a study of blood T cell repertoires in COVID-19. The overall study: Italy, Spain and the United States were the sources of the convalescent and acute COVID-19 samples. T cells, B-cell-depleted T cells, or PBMCs provided the cDNA or gDNA that served as material.

This CDR3 comprises 20 residues. The junction had 16 bases not matched to a gene; V was cut back by 1 base and J by 4 bases. Germline-derived CDR1 and CDR2 are LNHNV and YYDKDF (reference sequence). Generated by immunoSEQ multiplex PCR, the TCRdb table keeps only in-frame clones and is missing some. The sample records about 95,000 clones, 75% to 95% being singletons. This sequence was found in a woman in her forties or fifties in a cohort sampled during active COVID-19. What was sequenced was peripheral blood. The gene calls are TRBV15 and TRBJ2-2; 9 bases align to TRBD2. CDR3 protein: CATSRGRVRGLARGTGELFF. The CDR3 nucleotides are TGTGCCACCAGCAGAGGCCGCGTTCGGGGACTAGCTCGGGGCACCGGGGAGCTGTTTTTT.